This T cell receptor (beta chain) was recorded in a study of molecular identifiers for immune sequencing clone quantification. MiXCR, run by TCRdb on the PCR reads, gives a single entry per CDR3 protein. Among roughly 93,000 distinct CDR3 sequences listed, about 20% were seen once. The material sequenced was naive CD8+ T cells from blood, with Jurkat cell RNA spiked in. This sample's subset: FACS-sorted CD8+CD4-CCR7+CD45RA+ naive T cells. The clonotype comes from a human donor in good health. Some libraries in this study had Jurkat cell RNA spiked in.

CDR3 bases: TGTGCCATCAGATTCCGGGCCCCCCCCCAGTACTTC. It yields the protein CAIRFRAPPQYF. The rearrangement links TRBV2 to TRBJ2-5; unclear D gene. Trimming removed 10 bases from V and 9 bases from J, with 18 bases in between. There are 12 residues in the CDR3. The V gene's germline CDR1 is SNHLY and CDR2 FYNNEI.